This T cell receptor (beta chain) was retrieved from a study of beta chain features in type 1 diabetes. The investigators reverse transcribed all of the isolated RNA, so they sequenced expressed TCRB transcripts. Clones were read by immunoSEQ multiplex PCR, and TCRdb kept only the in-frame ones, dropping some. In the table there are hundreds of thousands of clones, around 15% of which are singletons. This CDR3 spans 14 amino acids. The V gene lost 3 bases and the J gene lost 0 bases, with 6 bases spanning the gap. General study points: TCRB CDR3s from Type 1 diabetes patients were moderately but significantly shorter in all four CD4+ subsets.

This clone was counted a few times. Its antigen is currently unknown. Material for sequencing was naive CD4+ T cells from blood. This sequence joins TRBV23-1 and TRBJ1-5, with a weak D call TRBD1 (5 bases). TRBV23-1 is treated as an ORF (open reading frame) with a function not yet certain. The clonotype was recovered from a man younger than 35 with type 1 diabetes. In DNA, the CDR3 is TGCGCCAGCAGTCACCAGGGTAGCAATCAGCCCCAGCATTTT. It specifies CASSHQGSNQPQHF.